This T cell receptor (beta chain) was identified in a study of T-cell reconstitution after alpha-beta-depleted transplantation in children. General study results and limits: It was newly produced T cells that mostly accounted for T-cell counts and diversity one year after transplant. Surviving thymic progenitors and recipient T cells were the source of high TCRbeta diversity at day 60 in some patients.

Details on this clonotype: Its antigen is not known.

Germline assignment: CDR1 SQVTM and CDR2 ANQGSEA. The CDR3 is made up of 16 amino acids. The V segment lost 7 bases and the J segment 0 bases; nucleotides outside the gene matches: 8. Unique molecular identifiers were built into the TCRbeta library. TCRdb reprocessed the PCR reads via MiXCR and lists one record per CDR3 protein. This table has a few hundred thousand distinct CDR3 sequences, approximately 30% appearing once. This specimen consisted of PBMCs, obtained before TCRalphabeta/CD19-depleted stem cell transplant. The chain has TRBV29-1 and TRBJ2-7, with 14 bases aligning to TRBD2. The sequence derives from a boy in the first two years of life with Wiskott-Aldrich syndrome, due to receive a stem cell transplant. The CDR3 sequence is CSALGLAGGPSYEQYF. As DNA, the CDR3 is TGCAGCGCCCTAGGACTAGCGGGAGGTCCCTCCTACGAGCAGTACTTC.